This T cell receptor beta chain was sequenced in a study of blood T cell repertoires in COVID-19. Here immunoSEQ multiplex PCR was the method, and the copy in TCRdb shows in-frame clones only, minus some. The table records hundreds of thousands of clones, around 89% of them present only once. Looked up from germline, CDR1 is SQVTM and CDR2 is ANQGSEA. The CDR3 sequence is 15 residues long. V was pared by 7 bases and J by 3 bases, with 8 bases of the junction left unmatched. V is TRBV29-1 and J is TRBJ1-4; TRBD1 matches 10 bases. This TCR was recovered from a woman in her late teens or twenties with acute or convalescent COVID-19. Sequenced: peripheral blood. CDR3 nucleotides: TGCAGCGCGTCCCGGGACAGGGGCCCTAATGAAAAACTGTTTTTT. Its translation is CSASRDRGPNEKLFF.